This TCR beta chain was observed in a study of shared clonotypes between healthy human individuals. For this clone: Antigen: not known.

For each subset, genomic DNA was distributed in equal portions over several immunoSEQ plates. Assay: immunoSEQ multiplex PCR; the TCRdb copy retains only in-frame clones and omits some. The sample shows approximately 530,000 clones, about 95% of them seen only once. Only Caucasian adults living in Nashville, Tennessee made up the donor group. General study findings and limits: Across four donors, naive CD4 shared around 5.3%, naive CD8 around 3.8%, memory CD4 about 2.4%, memory CD8 about 0.4%. The researchers took only blood, and tissue repertoires probably look different.

CDR3 length: 14 residues. Trimming took 1 base from V and 5 from J, leaving 11 bases between them. The germline CDR1 and CDR2 sequences are MNHNS and SASEGT. V usage is TRBV6-1 and J usage is TRBJ1-1, with a weak D call TRBD1 (6 bases). Sequenced material: naive CD4+ T cells sorted from blood. Subset indicated: CD45RA+ positively selected. The TCR was taken from a woman aged 25 to 39 in good health. DNA for the CDR3: TGTGCCAGCAGTGAAGTAGGGGGGGGAACTGAAGCTTTCTTT. Translation gives CASSEVGGGTEAFF.